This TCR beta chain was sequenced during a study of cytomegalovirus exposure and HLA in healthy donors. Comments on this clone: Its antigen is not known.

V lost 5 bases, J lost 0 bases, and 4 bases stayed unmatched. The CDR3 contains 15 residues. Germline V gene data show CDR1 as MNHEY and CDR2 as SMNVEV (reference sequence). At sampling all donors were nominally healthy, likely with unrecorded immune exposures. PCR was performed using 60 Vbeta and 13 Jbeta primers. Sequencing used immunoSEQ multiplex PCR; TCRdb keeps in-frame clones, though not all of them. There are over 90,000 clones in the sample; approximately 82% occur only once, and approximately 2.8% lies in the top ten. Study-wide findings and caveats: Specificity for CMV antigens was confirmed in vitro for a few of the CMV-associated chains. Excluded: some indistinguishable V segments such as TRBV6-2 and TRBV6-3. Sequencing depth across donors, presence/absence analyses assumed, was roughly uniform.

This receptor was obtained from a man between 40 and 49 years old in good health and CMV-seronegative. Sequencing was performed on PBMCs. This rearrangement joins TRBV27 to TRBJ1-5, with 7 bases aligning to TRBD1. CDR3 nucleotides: TGTGCCAGCAGTCCCGGGACAGATAGCAATCAGCCCCAGCATTTT. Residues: CASSPGTDSNQPQHF.